The TCR beta chain under discussion was sequenced for a study of regulatory T cells in long-lasting Graves disease. The time point here: persistent/refractory GD, antithyroid drugs over 5 years with positive TRAb. PBMCs were the source of the RNA used for TCR sequencing. Combining iRepertoire HTBI primers with Arm-PCR of CDR3 regions, the authors built TCR beta libraries. Using its own MiXCR run on the multiplex PCR reads, TCRdb lists one record per CDR3 protein. The sample holds approximately 350,000 distinct CDR3 sequences, about 23% seen once. The V segment lost 6 bases and the J segment 2 bases; nucleotides outside the gene matches: 7. The CDR3 has 14 amino acids. CDR1 and CDR2 (germline): DFQATT, SNEGSKA (reference sequence).

Sample: peripheral blood mononuclear cells (PBMCs), taken when the disease was refractory, from a patient treated with antithyroid drugs. The chain carries TRBV20-1 and TRBJ2-7; the match to TRBD2 covers 10 bases. The sequence was collected from a woman between 40 and 55 years old with Graves disease. In nucleotides, the CDR3 is TGCAGTGCCGCCTCAGCGGGAGGGCCCTACGAGCAGTACTTC. The encoded protein is CSAASAGGPYEQYF.